This T cell receptor beta chain was recorded in a study of blood T cell repertoires in COVID-19. Study at large: PBMCs, B-cell-depleted T cells, or T cells were the source of the cDNA or gDNA that made up the material.

Looked up from germline, CDR1 is MNHEY and CDR2 is SVGAGI. Trimming shortened V by 2 bases and J by 7 bases, and 10 bases separated the two germline ends. The CDR3 spans 13 residues. All enrollees were roughly 18 to 95 years old and from under 25 US areas. As handled by the study authors: Cell counts per sample came from amplifying reference gene primers. Generated by immunoSEQ multiplex PCR, the TCRdb table keeps only in-frame clones and is missing some. V and J calls plus clone size are reproduced from that table; the DNA served to infer D and trimming. Among 330,000 or so clones listed, 75% to 90% were seen once.

The sample taken for sequencing was PBMCs or T cells enriched from blood (not recorded which). This clonotype originated in a man in his thirties or forties who had recovered from COVID-19. The chain uses TRBV6-5 and TRBJ2-3, with D possibly being TRBD1 (6 bases). CDR3 DNA sequence: TGTGCCAGCAGTTACGGGGACACCCATACGCAGTATTTT. Protein: CASSYGDTHTQYF.